Listed below are T cell receptor beta chains from one sample, sequenced in a study of spatial heterogeneity in lung cancer. TCRdb reprocessed the 5' RACE reads via MiXCR and lists one record per CDR3 protein. The profile shows more than 7,500 distinct CDR3 sequences, about 9.3% of them singletons. The material sequenced was lung tumor tissue, taken at surgery. These receptors were obtained from a female donor with early-stage non-small cell lung cancer. CDR3s include the opening cysteine and the closing phenylalanine or tryptophan. Fields, in order: V gene, D gene, J gene, clone size, CDR3 DNA, CDR3 protein. D genes are given only for firm matches. A clone size is listed for some rows: how often the clone was seen (once, few, many), or a class if it is expanded.

TRBV3-1	NA	TRBJ2-2	many	TGTGCCAGCAGCTCAGGATACACCGGGGAGCTGTTTTTT	CASSSGYTGELFF
TRBV7-2	NA	TRBJ2-2	medium-sized	TGTGCCAGCAGCTTAGGGGGGGCGCCCGCCGGGGAGCTGTTTTTT	CASSLGGAPAGELFF
TRBV7-2	TRBD2	TRBJ2-3	large	TGTGCCAGCAGCTTCGCGGGAGGGACTAGCGGCACAGATACGCAGTATTTT	CASSFAGGTSGTDTQYF
TRBV9	NA	TRBJ2-3	few	TGTGCCAGCAGCCCACAGTGGGACGGAAGCACAGATACGCAGTATTTT	CASSPQWDGSTDTQYF
TRBV7-7	NA	TRBJ2-2	NA	TGTGCCAGCAGTCGGGACACCGCGAACACCGGGGAGCTGTTTTTT	CASSRDTANTGELFF
TRBV4-2	NA	TRBJ1-2	many	TGTGCCAGCAGCCAAGATCTTACAGGAGGAAAGCTCTATGGCTACACCTTC	CASSQDLTGGKLYGYTF
TRBV12-3/TRBV12-4	NA	TRBJ2-4	medium-sized	TGTGCCAGCAGTTTAAACGACATTCAGTACTTC	CASSLNDIQYF
TRBV19	NA	TRBJ1-5	NA	TGTGCCAGTAGTATGAGTGGGGTCGACAATCAGCCCCAGCATTTT	CASSMSGVDNQPQHF
TRBV12-3/TRBV12-4	NA	TRBJ2-5	few	TGTGCCAGCAGGGGTACTGGGAGGGAGACCCAGTACTTC	CASRGTGRETQYF
TRBV20-1	NA	TRBJ2-5	NA	TGCAGTGCTAGAGTGGCCCAAGAGACCCAGTACTTC	CSARVAQETQYF
TRBV2	NA	TRBJ1-2	few	TGTGCCAGCAGCCGGGACACCCGAAAAGACTATGGCTACACCTTC	CASSRDTRKDYGYTF
TRBV7-2	NA	TRBJ1-2	medium-sized	TGTGCCAGCAGCTTAGAACGGACAGCCTATGGCTACACCTTC	CASSLERTAYGYTF
TRBV10-2	TRBD2	TRBJ2-1	many	TGCGCCAGCAGTGGGCTCATAGCGGGGGCGGGGGGTAATGAGCAGTTCTTC	CASSGLIAGAGGNEQFF
TRBV18	NA	TRBJ2-6	medium-sized	TGTGCCAGCTCACAAACTTCGTCTGGGGCCAACGTCCTGACTTTC	CASSQTSSGANVLTF
TRBV10-3	NA	TRBJ2-1	medium-sized	TGTGCCATTACCCCTGGACTGGCCAATGAGCAGTTCTTC	CAITPGLANEQFF
TRBV29-1	NA	TRBJ2-1	few	TGCAGCTACCGGCGGGGGCAAGGGGAGCAGTTCTTC	CSYRRGQGEQFF
TRBV11-2	NA	TRBJ2-3	medium-sized	TGTGCCAGCAGCCTCACCGCCTGGGAAGGGGGCACAGATACGCAGTATTTT	CASSLTAWEGGTDTQYF
TRBV20-1	NA	TRBJ2-7	many	TGCAGTGCTAGTCGTCAGGGCTACGAGCAGTACTTC	CSASRQGYEQYF
TRBV28	NA	TRBJ1-3	few	TGTGCCAGCAGCCCGGGGGGCACTGGAAACACCATATATTTT	CASSPGGTGNTIYF
TRBV5-1	TRBD2	TRBJ2-5	NA	TGCGCCAGCAGCTTGCAGGGCGGGGGGGCCGTGGAGAACCAGTACTTC	CASSLQGGGAVENQYF
TRBV5-1	NA	TRBJ1-1	NA	TGCGCCAGCAGCTTCCAAGGGACACAAGTCACTGAAGCTTTCTTT	CASSFQGTQVTEAFF
TRBV20-1	TRBD2	TRBJ2-1	NA	TGCAGTGCTTTTAGCGGGGGGGCCTCCTACAATGAGCAGTTCTTC	CSAFSGGASYNEQFF
TRBV20-1	NA	TRBJ2-2	many	TGCAGTGCTAGAGATCGGCGCGAGAACACCGGGGAGCTGTTTTTT	CSARDRRENTGELFF
TRBV9	NA	TRBJ2-5	NA	TGTGCCAGCAGCGCCGGGGGCTTTGAGACCCAGTACTTC	CASSAGGFETQYF
TRBV3-1	NA	TRBJ2-3	many	TGTGCCAGCAGCCAAGTCTCCAGAGGAGGGCCTAGCACAGATACGCAGTATTTT	CASSQVSRGGPSTDTQYF
TRBV6-6	NA	TRBJ1-2	few	TGTGCCAGCAGTTACGGGCAGGGGCCCAACTATGGCTACACCTTC	CASSYGQGPNYGYTF
TRBV25-1	NA	TRBJ1-5	many	TGTGCCAGCAGTGCCCCGGGGGGAAGTCAGCCCCAGCATTTT	CASSAPGGSQPQHF
TRBV5-1	TRBD2	TRBJ2-2	NA	TGCGCCAGCAGCTGGGGACTAGCGGGACCAGTTCCCGATAACACCGGGGAGCTGTTTTTT	CASSWGLAGPVPDNTGELFF
TRBV18	NA	TRBJ2-1	NA	TGTGCCAGCTCTACAAGACCCGACTACAATGAGCAGTTCTTC	CASSTRPDYNEQFF
TRBV14	NA	TRBJ2-3	medium-sized	TGTGCCAGCAGCCGAGGGGGGCTCCCCACAGATACGCAGTATTTT	CASSRGGLPTDTQYF
TRBV6-2/TRBV6-3	NA	TRBJ2-1	few	TGTGCCAGCAGTCACCGGGACCCCCGGGATGAGCAGTTCTTC	CASSHRDPRDEQFF